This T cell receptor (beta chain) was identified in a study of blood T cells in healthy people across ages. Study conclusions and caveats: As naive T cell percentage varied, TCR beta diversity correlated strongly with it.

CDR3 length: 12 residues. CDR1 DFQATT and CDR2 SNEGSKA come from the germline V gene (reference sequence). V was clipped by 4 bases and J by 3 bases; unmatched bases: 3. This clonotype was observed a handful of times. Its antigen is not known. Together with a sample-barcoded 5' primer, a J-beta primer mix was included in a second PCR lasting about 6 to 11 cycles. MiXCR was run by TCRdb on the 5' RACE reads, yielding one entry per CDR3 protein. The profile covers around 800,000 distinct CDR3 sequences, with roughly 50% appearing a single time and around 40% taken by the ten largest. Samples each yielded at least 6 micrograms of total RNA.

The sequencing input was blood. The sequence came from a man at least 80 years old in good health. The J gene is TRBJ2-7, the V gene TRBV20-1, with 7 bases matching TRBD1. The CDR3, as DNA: TGCAGTGCTAACCGGGACAGCTACGAGCAGTACTTC. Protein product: CSANRDSYEQYF.